This T cell receptor beta chain was obtained from a study of blood T cell repertoires in COVID-19. TCRdb keeps only in-frame clones here, not all; method: immunoSEQ multiplex PCR. The table has around 100,000 clones, around 90% seen once. CDR1 and CDR2 (germline): MNHNY, SVGAGI (reference sequence). The CDR3 has 13 residues. Trimming cost V 7 bases and J 15 bases; bases outside gene matches: 14. Material for sequencing was peripheral blood. The V and J genes are TRBV6-6 and TRBJ2-1, with TRBD2 identical over 8 bases. The receptor's source is a woman in her fifties or sixties with acute or convalescent COVID-19. The CDR3 region is CASNSGAGDGLFF. The CDR3 DNA follows: TGTGCCAGCAACTCGGGAGCGGGAGATGGCCTGTTCTTC.